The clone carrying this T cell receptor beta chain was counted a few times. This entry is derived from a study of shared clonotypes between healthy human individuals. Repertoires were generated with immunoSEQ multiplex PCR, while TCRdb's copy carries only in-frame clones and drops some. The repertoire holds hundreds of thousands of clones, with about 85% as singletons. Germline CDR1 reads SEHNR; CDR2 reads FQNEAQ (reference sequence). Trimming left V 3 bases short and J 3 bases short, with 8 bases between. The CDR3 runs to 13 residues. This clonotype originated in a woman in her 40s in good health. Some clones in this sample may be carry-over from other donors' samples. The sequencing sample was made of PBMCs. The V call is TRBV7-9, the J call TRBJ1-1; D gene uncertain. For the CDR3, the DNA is TGTGCCAGCAGCTTTAGGAGGGACACTGAAGCTTTCTTT. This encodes CASSFRRDTEAFF.